This TCR beta chain was captured by sequencing in a study of shared T cell receptors in the human thymus. The table came from immunoSEQ multiplex PCR; TCRdb's copy has only in-frame clones and leaves some out. The data show approximately 660,000 clones, 70% to 90% seen once. This clone was seen only once. This CDR3 is built from 13 residues. V lost 3 bases, J lost 5 bases, and 14 bases lay in between. The germline V gene encodes CDR1 GTSNPN and CDR2 SVGIG (reference sequence). These data also featured in a second study, about human thymus T cells. According to that study: Obtained as resections during corrective heart surgery, the thymus tissue was then studied. Apparent bias marked the V and J gene usage of thymic and blood repertoires. A high degree of thymic repertoire overlap among unrelated individuals was reported in related research.

The chain uses TRBV30 and TRBJ2-7, with D possibly TRBD1 on 5 matching bases. The specimen was thymocytes. This TCR was recovered from a boy in the first two years of life with a congenital heart defect. CDR3 bases: TGTGCCTGGAGCAGGGAATGGAGCCACGAGCAGTACTTC. It specifies CAWSREWSHEQYF.